This T cell receptor (beta chain) is from a study of T cell clones after liver transplantation (dated by TCRdb to between 2018 and 2021). With respect to the entire study: The samples were obtained from ITN030ST, a randomized trial that attempted immunosuppression withdrawal within 2 years after liver transplantation. Donor-reactive T cell clones were identified by TCRbeta sequencing after a pre-transplant mixed lymphocyte reaction and then tracked in post-transplant blood. As an antigen-independent comparator for the donor-reactive sequences, third party-reactive TCRbeta sequences from pre-transplant MLRs were identified as well. Three of the eight recipients were HCV-positive; the others were transplanted for non-autoimmune, non-viral indications. No induction therapy was given to the subjects, and standard immunosuppression was administered until randomization at 12-24 months post-transplant. To count as tolerant, a recipient had to stay completely off immunosuppression for at least one year without liver enzymes climbing beyond twice the upper limit of normal. Blood samples were collected pre-transplant, pre-randomization before withdrawal, and post-randomization after either full withdrawal or failed withdrawal. Of the 8 liver transplant recipients making up the studied cohort, 3 were classified as tolerant and 5 as non-tolerant.

Frozen genomic DNA underwent high-throughput TCRbeta CDR3 sequencing by immunoSEQ, including PCR amplification, mapping, bias correction and internal controls. In the source study's methods: Productive rearrangements were retained, and unique TCRbeta sequences were defined by the CDR3 nucleotide sequence together with the V and J gene. A sequence counted as donor-reactive only if the sequence showed at least 5-fold expansion in CFSE-low cells compared with unstimulated pre-transplant cells and had a frequency of at least 0.01%. Minimum frequency thresholds were set for each subject based on the unstimulated sample with the lowest template count, ensuring at least 90% detection power. Jensen-Shannon divergence between the top 1000 TCRbeta sequences post-transplant and pre-transplant was used to measure repertoire turnover. Changes in detection of donor-reactive sequences were tested with two-sided Fisher's exact tests. Drawn from immuneACCESS, this table holds only the in-frame rearrangements with V and J called that TCRdb kept. Clones are partly lost; checked studies trace under half to an unresolved V gene and leave the rest unexplained. That table furnishes V, J and clone size, whereas the DNA furnished D and trimming. The sample records 15,000 to 20,000 clones, about 84% of which are singletons. 30% to 40% of the sample is in the top ten clones.

Unstimulated PBMCs, after thawing, were stained for CD3, CD4 and CD8 and then FACS-sorted into CD3+CD4+ and CD3+CD8+ populations. All 8 studied subjects were randomized to immunosuppression withdrawal. The Qiagen DNeasy Blood and Tissue Kit was used to isolate genomic DNA. Results the study describes overall, beyond this receptor: Because allograft tissue specimens were not available, migration of donor-reactive T cells into the graft, rather than deletion, may have occurred. Conclusions were preliminary, limited by small, heterogeneous patient numbers and non-standardized post-transplant time points. When repertoire turnover was accounted for, significantly reduced detection of donor-reactive sequences was found in 7 of 8 subjects for CD4 and in 8 of 8 subjects for CD8. Circulating donor-reactive CD4 TCRbeta sequences fell significantly post-transplant in 5 of 8 subjects, irrespective of tolerance or HCV status. In a couple of subjects, low numbers of available donor cells limited the measurable donor-reactive repertoire. Donor-reactive sequences declined more than third party-reactive ones, suggesting partial antigen-specific deletion unrelated to withdrawal success.

At the junction V is shortened by 5 bases and J by 2 bases, with 13 bases in between. CDR1 SEHNR and CDR2 FQNEAQ were looked up in the germline V gene (reference sequence). The CDR3 goes from the cysteine to the phenylalanine over 14 residues. The only DNA kept is the CDR3, 42 bases in frame from the first base. This clone has just a few counts. This clone's antigen is unknown. Base qualities were left out, and no much larger clone turns up one base away. Here the chain combines TRBV7-9 and TRBJ2-7; a tentative D call is TRBD2 (5 bases match). Source: CD8+ T cells from blood, taken roughly 48 months after liver transplant. The sequence derives from a human patient who received a liver transplant. In transplant recipients, some T cells may be of donor rather than host origin. The bases are TGTGCCAGCAGCCCGACCGACGGGACCTACGAGCAGTACTTC. Its protein product is CASSPTDGTYEQYF.